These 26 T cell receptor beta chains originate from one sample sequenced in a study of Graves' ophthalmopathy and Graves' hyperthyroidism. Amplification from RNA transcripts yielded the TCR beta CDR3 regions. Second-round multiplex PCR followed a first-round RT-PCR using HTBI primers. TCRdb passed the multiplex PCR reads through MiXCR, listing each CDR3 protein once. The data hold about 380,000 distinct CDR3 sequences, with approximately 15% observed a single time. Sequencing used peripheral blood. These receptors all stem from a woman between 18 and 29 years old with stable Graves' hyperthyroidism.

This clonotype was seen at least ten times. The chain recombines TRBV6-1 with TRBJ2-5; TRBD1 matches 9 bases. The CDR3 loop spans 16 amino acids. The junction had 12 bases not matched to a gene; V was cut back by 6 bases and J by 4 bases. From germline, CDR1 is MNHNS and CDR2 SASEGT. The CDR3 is CASRLRGGTGRETQYF. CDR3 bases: TGTGCCAGCAGACTCCGGGGCGGGACAGGGAGAGAGACCCAGTACTTC.

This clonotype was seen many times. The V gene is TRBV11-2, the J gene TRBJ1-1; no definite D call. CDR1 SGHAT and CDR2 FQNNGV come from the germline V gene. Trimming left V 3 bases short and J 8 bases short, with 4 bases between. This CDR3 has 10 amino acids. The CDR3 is CASSFVEAFF. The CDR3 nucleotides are TGTGCCAGCAGCTTCGTCGAAGCTTTCTTT.

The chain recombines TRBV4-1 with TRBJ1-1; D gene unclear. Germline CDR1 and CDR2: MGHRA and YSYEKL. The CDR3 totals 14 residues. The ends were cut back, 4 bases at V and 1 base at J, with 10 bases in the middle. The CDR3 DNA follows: TGCGCCAGCAGCCCGAGGGTTGGGAACACTGAAGCTTTCTTT. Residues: CASSPRVGNTEAFF.

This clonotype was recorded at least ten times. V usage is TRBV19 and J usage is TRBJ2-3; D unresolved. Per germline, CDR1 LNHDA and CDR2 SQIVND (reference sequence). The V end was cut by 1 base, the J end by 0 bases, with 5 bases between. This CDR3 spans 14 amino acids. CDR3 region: CASSIAVSTDTQYF. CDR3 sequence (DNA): TGTGCCAGTAGTATAGCGGTTAGCACAGATACGCAGTATTTT.

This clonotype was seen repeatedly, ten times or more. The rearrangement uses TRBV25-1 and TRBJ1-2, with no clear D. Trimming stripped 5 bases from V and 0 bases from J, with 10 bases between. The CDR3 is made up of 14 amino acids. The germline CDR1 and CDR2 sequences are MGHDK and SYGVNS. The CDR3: CASSRAGANYGYTF. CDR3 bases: TGTGCCAGCAGTAGGGCCGGGGCTAACTATGGCTACACCTTC.

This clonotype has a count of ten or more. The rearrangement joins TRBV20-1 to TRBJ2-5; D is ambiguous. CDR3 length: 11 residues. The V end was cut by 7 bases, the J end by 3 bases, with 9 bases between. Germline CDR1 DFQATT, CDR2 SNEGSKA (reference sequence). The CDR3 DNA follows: TGCAGTGGACGGGCAGAAGAGACCCAGTACTTC. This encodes CSGRAEETQYF.

In DNA form, the CDR3 reads TGTGCCAGCACTCCTGGACAGGGCAAATTCAATCAGCCCCAGCATTTT. Its translation is CASTPGQGKFNQPQHF. The chain carries TRBV27 and TRBJ1-5; 8 bases fit TRBD1. CDR1 and CDR2 from the germline V gene are MNHEY and SMNVEV (reference sequence). The J segment lost 3 bases and the V segment lost 7 bases, leaving 11 bases of the junction unmatched. The CDR3 covers 16 residues.

The CDR3 here is CASSLGRELYEQYF. DNA for the CDR3: TGTGCCAGCAGTTTAGGCAGGGAACTCTACGAGCAGTACTTC. V is TRBV12-3 or TRBV12-4 and J is TRBJ2-7; a weak D match, TRBD1 (5 bases). The V end lost 1 base, the J end lost 3 bases, and 10 bases lay between the germline ends. The CDR3 sequence is 14 residues long.

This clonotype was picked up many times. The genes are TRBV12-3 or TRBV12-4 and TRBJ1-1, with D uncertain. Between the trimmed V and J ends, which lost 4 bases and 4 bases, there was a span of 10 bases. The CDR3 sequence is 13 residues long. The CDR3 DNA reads TGTGCCAGCAGTTCGTACGCACTCACTGAAGCTTTCTTT. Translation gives CASSSYALTEAFF.

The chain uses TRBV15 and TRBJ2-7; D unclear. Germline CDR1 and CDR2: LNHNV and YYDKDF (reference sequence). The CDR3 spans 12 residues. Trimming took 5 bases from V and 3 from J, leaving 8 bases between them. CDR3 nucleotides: TGTGCCACCAGCGACAACAACTACGAGCAGTACTTC. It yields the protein CATSDNNYEQYF.

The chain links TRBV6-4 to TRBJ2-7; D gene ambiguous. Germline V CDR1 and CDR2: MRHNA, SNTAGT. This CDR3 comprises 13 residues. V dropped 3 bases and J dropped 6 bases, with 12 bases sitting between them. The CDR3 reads CASSEGERGEQYF. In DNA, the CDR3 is TGTGCCAGCAGTGAGGGCGAACGAGGCGAGCAGTACTTC.

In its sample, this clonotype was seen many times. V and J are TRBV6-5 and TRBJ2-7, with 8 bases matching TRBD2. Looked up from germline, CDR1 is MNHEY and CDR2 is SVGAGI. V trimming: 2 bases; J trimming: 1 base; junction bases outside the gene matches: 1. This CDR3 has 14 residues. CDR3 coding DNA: TGTGCCAGCAGTTACACTAGCGGATCCTACGAGCAGTACTTC. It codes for CASSYTSGSYEQYF.

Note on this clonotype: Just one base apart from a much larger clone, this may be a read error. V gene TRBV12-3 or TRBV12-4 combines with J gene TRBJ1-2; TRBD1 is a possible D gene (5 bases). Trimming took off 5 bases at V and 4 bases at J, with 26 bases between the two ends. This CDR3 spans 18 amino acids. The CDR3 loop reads CASSGPDFKTRGLYGYTF. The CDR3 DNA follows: TGTGCCAGCAGTGGACCCGATTTTAAGACACGGGGCCTCTATGGCTACACCTTC.

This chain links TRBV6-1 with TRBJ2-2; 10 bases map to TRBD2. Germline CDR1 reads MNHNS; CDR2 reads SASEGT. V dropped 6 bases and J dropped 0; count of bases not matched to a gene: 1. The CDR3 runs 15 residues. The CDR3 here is CASRLAGANTGELFF. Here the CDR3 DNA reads TGTGCCAGCAGGCTAGCGGGAGCGAACACCGGGGAGCTGTTTTTT.

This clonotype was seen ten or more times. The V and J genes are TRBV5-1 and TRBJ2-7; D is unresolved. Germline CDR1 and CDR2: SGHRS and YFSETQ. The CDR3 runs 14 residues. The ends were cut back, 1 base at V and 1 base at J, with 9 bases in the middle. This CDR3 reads CASSLRVFSYEQYF. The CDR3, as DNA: TGCGCCAGCAGCTTGAGGGTGTTTTCCTACGAGCAGTACTTC.

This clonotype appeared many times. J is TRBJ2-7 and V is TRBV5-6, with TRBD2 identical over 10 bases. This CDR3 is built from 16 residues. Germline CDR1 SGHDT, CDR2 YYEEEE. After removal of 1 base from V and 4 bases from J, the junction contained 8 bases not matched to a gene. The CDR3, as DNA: TGTGCCAGCAGCTTGACCGCCCTAGCGGGGGCGTACGAGCAGTACTTC. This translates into CASSLTALAGAYEQYF.

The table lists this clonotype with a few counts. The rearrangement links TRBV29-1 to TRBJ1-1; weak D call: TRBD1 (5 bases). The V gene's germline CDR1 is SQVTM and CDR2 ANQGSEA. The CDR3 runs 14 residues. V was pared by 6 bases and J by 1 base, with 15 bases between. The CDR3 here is CSVQRGGANTEAFF. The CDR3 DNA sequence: TGCAGCGTCCAACGCGGGGGTGCGAACACTGAAGCTTTCTTT.

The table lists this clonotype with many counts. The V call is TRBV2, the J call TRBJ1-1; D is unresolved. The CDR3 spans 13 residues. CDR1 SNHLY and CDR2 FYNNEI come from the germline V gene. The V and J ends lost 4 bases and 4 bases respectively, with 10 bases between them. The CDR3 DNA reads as TGTGCCAGCAGTGGCATCATTGCCACTGAAGCTTTCTTT. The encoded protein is CASSGIIATEAFF.

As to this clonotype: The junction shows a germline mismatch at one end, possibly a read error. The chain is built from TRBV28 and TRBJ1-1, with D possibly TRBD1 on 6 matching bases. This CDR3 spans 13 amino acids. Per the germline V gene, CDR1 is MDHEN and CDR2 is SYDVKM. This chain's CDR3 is CSSSWEGDTEAFF. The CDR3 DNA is TGTTCCAGCAGTTGGGAGGGGGACACTGAAGCTTTCTTT.

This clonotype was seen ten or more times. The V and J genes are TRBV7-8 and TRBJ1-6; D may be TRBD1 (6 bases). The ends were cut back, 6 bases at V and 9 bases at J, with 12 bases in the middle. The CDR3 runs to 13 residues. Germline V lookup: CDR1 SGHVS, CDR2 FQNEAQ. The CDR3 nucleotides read TGTGCCAGCAGTTCAGGGGAAATTTCACCCCTCCACTTT. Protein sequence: CASSSGEISPLHF. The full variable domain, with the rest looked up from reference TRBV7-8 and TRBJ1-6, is GAGVSQSPRYKVAKRGQDVALRCDPISGHVSLFWYQQALGQGPEFLTYFQNEAQLDKSGLPSDRFFAERPEGSVSTLKIQRTQQEDSAVYLCASSSGEISPLHFGNGTRLTVT.

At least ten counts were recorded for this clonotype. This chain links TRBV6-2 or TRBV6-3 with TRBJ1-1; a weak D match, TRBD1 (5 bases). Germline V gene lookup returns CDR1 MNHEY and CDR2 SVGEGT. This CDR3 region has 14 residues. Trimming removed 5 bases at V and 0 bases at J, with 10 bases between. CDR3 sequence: CASSGDSLNTEAFF. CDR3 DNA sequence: TGTGCCAGCAGTGGTGACAGTCTGAACACTGAAGCTTTCTTT.

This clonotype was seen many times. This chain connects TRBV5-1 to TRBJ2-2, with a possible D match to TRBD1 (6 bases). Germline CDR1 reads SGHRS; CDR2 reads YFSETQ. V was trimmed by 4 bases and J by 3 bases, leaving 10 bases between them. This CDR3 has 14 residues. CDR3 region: CASSRNRDTGELFF. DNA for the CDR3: TGCGCCAGCAGCCGGAACAGGGACACCGGGGAGCTGTTTTTT.

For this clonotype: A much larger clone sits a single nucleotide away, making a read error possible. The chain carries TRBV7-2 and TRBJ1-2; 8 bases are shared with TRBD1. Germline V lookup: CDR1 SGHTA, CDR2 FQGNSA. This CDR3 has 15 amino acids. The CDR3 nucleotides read TGTGCCAGCGGGCTTAAGTGGACAGGGCGCTATGGCTACATCTTC. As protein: CASGLKWTGRYGYIF.

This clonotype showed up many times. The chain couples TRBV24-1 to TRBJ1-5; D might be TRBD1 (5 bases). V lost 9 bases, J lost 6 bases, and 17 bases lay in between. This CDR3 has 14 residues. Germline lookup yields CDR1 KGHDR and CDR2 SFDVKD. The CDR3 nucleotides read TGTGCCACCGGCCCGGGGAGGGGTATTCAGCCCCAGCATTTT. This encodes CATGPGRGIQPQHF.

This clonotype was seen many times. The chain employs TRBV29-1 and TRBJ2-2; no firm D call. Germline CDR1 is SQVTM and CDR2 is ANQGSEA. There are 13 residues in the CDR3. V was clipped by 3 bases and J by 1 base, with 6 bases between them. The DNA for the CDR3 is TGCAGCGTTGATTTAGGGAACACCGGGGAGCTGTTTTTT. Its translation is CSVDLGNTGELFF.

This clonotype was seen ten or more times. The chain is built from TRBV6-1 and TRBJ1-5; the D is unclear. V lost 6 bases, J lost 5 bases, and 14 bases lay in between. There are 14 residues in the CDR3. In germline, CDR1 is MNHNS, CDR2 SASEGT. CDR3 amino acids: CASRDLRLYQPQHF. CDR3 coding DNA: TGTGCCAGCAGGGACCTCAGGCTCTATCAGCCCCAGCATTTT.